This entry lists 17 T cell receptor beta chains sequenced from one sample in a study of blood T cell repertoires in COVID-19. Generated by immunoSEQ multiplex PCR, the TCRdb table keeps only in-frame clones and is missing some. The sample contains 250,000 to 350,000 clones, around 87% of which appear only once. Sequences were obtained from peripheral blood. The receptors shown here come from a woman aged 50 to 65 who had recovered from COVID-19.

The chain carries TRBV21-1 and TRBJ2-7; the table's D gene call, TRBD2, was not cross checked with the DNA. TRBV21-1 is assigned pseudogene status. There are 16 residues in the CDR3. This chain's CDR3 is CASSSYGLAEGREQYF. The CDR3 coding sequence is TGTGCCAGCAGCAGCTACGGACTAGCGGAGGGTAGGGAGCAGTACTTC.

The chain carries TRBV7-3 and TRBJ2-1; 8 bases line up with TRBD1. This CDR3 comprises 18 residues. After removal of 4 bases from V and 4 bases from J, the junction contained 15 bases not matched to a gene. Germline V CDR1 and CDR2: SGHTA, FQGTGA. In DNA form, the CDR3 reads TGTGCCAGCAGCTCCGTCGCCGGTATGGGACAGGCTTACAATGAGCAGTTCTTC. It is translated as CASSSVAGMGQAYNEQFF. Supplemented by reference TRBV7-3 and TRBJ2-1, the full variable domain reads GAGVSQTPSNKVTEKGKYVELRCDPISGHTALYWYRQSLGQGPEFLIYFQGTGAADDSGLPNDRFFAVRPEGSVSTLKIQRTERGDSAVYLCASSSVAGMGQAYNEQFFGPGTRLTVL.

J is TRBJ1-2 and V is TRBV14; D possibly corresponds to TRBD1 (5 bases). The ends were cut back, 4 bases at V and 4 bases at J, with 16 bases in the middle. The CDR3 is 15 amino acids. Germline V CDR1 and CDR2: SGHDN, FVKESK. The CDR3 loop is CASSPRGLAFYGYTF. CDR3 DNA: TGTGCCAGCAGCCCGAGGGGACTCGCTTTCTATGGCTACACCTTC.

The chain employs TRBV15 and TRBJ2-7; no clear D. From germline, CDR1 is LNHNV and CDR2 YYDKDF (reference sequence). Trimming cost V 1 base and J 5 bases, with 9 bases left between them. CDR3 length: 13 residues. The CDR3 loop reads CATSRGLTDEQYF. CDR3 bases: TGTGCCACCAGCAGAGGTCTAACGGACGAGCAGTACTTC.

DNA for the CDR3: TGCGCCAGCAGCCAAGAATCTAGCGGGGCATCGAACACCGGGGAGCTGTTTTTT. Its protein is CASSQESSGASNTGELFF. This rearrangement joins TRBV4-3 to TRBJ2-2; 9 nucleotides align to TRBD2. The V gene end was trimmed by 0 bases and the J gene end by 0 bases; junction bases not matched to a gene: 5. The CDR3 has 18 amino acids. CDR1 LGHNA and CDR2 YSLEER come from the germline V gene.

The chain couples TRBV5-1 to TRBJ2-3, with 9 positions matching TRBD2. The V gene end was trimmed by 7 bases and the J gene end by 10 bases; junction bases not matched to a gene: 16. Germline V gene lookup returns CDR1 SGHRS and CDR2 YFSETQ. The CDR3 sequence is 15 residues long. CDR3 nucleotides: TGCGCCAGCTGGGGGGCCAGCGGGAGGAGGTCGGCGCAGTATTTT. As protein: CASWGASGRRSAQYF.

The chain has TRBV28 and TRBJ2-4, with 7 bases identical to TRBD2. The V gene's germline CDR1 is MDHEN and CDR2 SYDVKM. Germline trimming cut 5 bases from V and 1 base from J; bases unmatched to any gene: 11. This CDR3 has 17 residues. This CDR3 reads CASSPFGRVYAKNIQYF. CDR3 DNA sequence: TGTGCCAGCAGTCCCTTTGGGAGGGTTTATGCCAAAAACATTCAGTACTTC.

This sequence joins TRBV14 and TRBJ2-7; TRBD2 matches 10 bases. CDR3 length: 15 residues. Trimming at V came to 8 bases and at J to 5 bases, leaving 12 bases not matched to a gene. Germline values: CDR1 SGHDN, CDR2 FVKESK. This CDR3 reads CASAEKGLARHEQYF. The CDR3 DNA follows: TGTGCCAGCGCAGAAAAGGGACTAGCGAGGCACGAGCAGTACTTC.

The chain recombines TRBV19 with TRBJ1-1; D is ambiguous. The CDR3 consists of 13 residues. V lost 8 bases and J lost 3, with 13 bases in between. The germline gives CDR1 LNHDA, CDR2 SQIVND (reference sequence). The CDR3 region has the DNA TGTGCCAGTTCAAGGTCGGGAGACACTGAAGCTTTCTTT. It yields the protein CASSRSGDTEAFF.

The chain couples TRBV5-1 to TRBJ1-1; 7 positions agree with TRBD1. CDR3 size: 15 residues. J lost 5 bases, V lost 3 bases, and 10 bases had no gene match. The germline V gene has CDR1 SGHRS and CDR2 YFSETQ. CDR3 coding DNA: TGCGCCAGCAGCTCCCTCGACAGGGTTGGGACTGAAGCTTTCTTT. Protein product: CASSSLDRVGTEAFF.

This chain uses TRBV11-2 with TRBJ1-6; TRBD1 is a possible D gene (5 bases). The germline V and J ends were trimmed by 3 bases and 1 base, with 16 bases remaining between them. This CDR3 is built from 18 residues. Germline V gene data show CDR1 as SGHAT and CDR2 as FQNNGV. The CDR3 reads CASSLSKGSGSYNSPLHF. As DNA, the CDR3 is TGTGCCAGCAGCTTGTCGAAGGGGTCTGGTTCCTATAATTCACCCCTCCACTTT. Full variable domain (missing parts from reference TRBV11-2 and TRBJ1-6): EAGVAQSPRYKIIEKRQSVAFWCNPISGHATLYWYQQILGQGPKLLIQFQNNGVVDDSQLPKDRFSAERLKGVDSTLKIQPAKLEDSAVYLCASSLSKGSGSYNSPLHFGNGTRLTVT.

This sequence joins TRBV6-6 and TRBJ2-1; no reliable D call. Germline CDR1 MNHNY, CDR2 SVGAGI (reference sequence). V was cut by 6 bases and J by 1 base, with 10 bases left in between. This CDR3 comprises 14 residues. The CDR3 DNA is TGTGCCAGCAGCCGGTCGGGTTCCTACAATGAGCAGTTCTTC. It encodes CASSRSGSYNEQFF.

The CDR3 loop is CASSFFEGFYTGELFF. CDR3 nucleotides: TGTGCCAGCAGCTTTTTTGAGGGATTTTACACCGGGGAGCTGTTTTTT. The V call is TRBV11-2, the J call TRBJ2-2, with a tentative D call TRBD2 (5 bases). Germline CDR1 and CDR2: SGHAT and FQNNGV. The CDR3 contains 16 residues. V was clipped by 3 bases and J by 3 bases, with 14 bases between them.

The chain carries TRBV28 and TRBJ1-4; 9 bases match TRBD1. CDR3 length: 14 residues. Germline V gene lookup returns CDR1 MDHEN and CDR2 SYDVKM. Trimming cost V 4 bases and J 6 bases; bases outside gene matches: 3. The CDR3 sequence is CASSSGTGYEKLFF. The CDR3 bases are TGTGCCAGCAGTTCCGGGACAGGGTATGAAAAACTGTTTTTT. Full variable domain (rest looked up from reference TRBV28 and TRBJ1-4): DVKVTQSSRYLVKRTGEKVFLECVQDMDHENMFWYRQDPGLGLRLIYFSYDVKMKEKGDIPEGYSVSREKKERFSLILESASTNQTSMYLCASSSGTGYEKLFFGSGTQLSVL.

This clone was recorded once. The CDR3 DNA follows: TGTGCCAGCAGACAGACAGGGAGTAATGGCTACACCTTC. Encoded protein: CASRQTGSNGYTF. The J gene is TRBJ1-2, the V gene TRBV7-2; the match to TRBD1 covers 7 bases. This CDR3 spans 13 amino acids. Looked up from germline, CDR1 is SGHTA and CDR2 is FQGNSA. With V trimmed by 6 bases and J by 6 bases, 7 bases remained unmatched.

The chain employs TRBV9 and TRBJ2-1; possible D gene TRBD2, 7 bases. The V and J ends lost 0 bases and 4 bases respectively, with 14 bases between them. Looked up from germline, CDR1 is SGDLS and CDR2 is YYNGEE. The CDR3 has 16 residues. CDR3 sequence reads: CASSVVGGARYNEQFF. CDR3 DNA sequence: TGTGCCAGCAGCGTAGTTGGGGGGGCCCGGTACAATGAGCAGTTCTTC.

The V and J genes are TRBV2 and TRBJ1-5; 8 nucleotides match TRBD1. The CDR3 has 14 amino acids. The ends lost 5 bases at V and 5 bases at J; junction bases unmatched: 5. Germline CDR1 SNHLY, CDR2 FYNNEI. This CDR3 is CASSMAGGYQPQHF. DNA of the CDR3: TGTGCCAGCAGTATGGCAGGGGGCTATCAGCCCCAGCATTTT.